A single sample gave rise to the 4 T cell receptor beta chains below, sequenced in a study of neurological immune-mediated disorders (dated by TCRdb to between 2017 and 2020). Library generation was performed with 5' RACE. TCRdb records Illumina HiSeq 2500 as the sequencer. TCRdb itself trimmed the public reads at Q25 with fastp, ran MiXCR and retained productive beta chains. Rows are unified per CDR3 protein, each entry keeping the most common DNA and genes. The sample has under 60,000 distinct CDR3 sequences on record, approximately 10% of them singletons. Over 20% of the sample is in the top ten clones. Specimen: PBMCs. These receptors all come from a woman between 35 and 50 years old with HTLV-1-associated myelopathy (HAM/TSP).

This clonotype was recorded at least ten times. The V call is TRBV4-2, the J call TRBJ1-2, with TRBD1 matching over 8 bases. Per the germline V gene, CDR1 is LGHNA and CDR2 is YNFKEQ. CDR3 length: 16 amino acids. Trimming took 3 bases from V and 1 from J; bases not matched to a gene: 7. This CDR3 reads CASSQLGQAHNYGYTF. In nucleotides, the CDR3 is TGTGCCAGCAGCCAGTTGGGACAGGCCCATAACTATGGCTACACCTTC.

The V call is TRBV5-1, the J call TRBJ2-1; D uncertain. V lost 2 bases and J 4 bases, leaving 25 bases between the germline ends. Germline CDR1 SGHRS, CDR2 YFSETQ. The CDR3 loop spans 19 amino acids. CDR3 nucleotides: TGCGCCAGCAGCTTCACTATGGCCGGCCAACAAGAACGTTACAATGAGCAGTTCTTC. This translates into CASSFTMAGQQERYNEQFF. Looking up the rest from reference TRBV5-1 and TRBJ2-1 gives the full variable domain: KAGVTQTPRYLIKTRGQQVTLSCSPISGHRSVSWYQQTPGQGLQFLFEYFSETQRNKGNFPGRFSGRQFSNSRSEMNVSTLELGDSALYLCASSFTMAGQQERYNEQFFGPGTRLTVL.

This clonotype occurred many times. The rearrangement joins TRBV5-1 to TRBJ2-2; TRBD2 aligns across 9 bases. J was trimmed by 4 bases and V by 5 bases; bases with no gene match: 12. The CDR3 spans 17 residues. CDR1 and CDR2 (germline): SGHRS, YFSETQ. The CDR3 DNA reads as TGCGCCAGCAGGGAATCGGCGGGGGGGCCGGGCACCGGGGAGCTGTTTTTT. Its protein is CASRESAGGPGTGELFF.

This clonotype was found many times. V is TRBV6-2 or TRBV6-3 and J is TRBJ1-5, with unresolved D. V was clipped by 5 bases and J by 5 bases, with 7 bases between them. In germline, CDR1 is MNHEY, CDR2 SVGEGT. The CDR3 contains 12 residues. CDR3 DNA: TGTGCCAGCAGTGAACCCTATCAGCCCCAGCATTTT. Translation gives CASSEPYQPQHF.